The 4 T cell receptor beta chains below come from one sample, sequenced in a study of CD8 T cells in Susac syndrome. Random hexamers were used to reverse transcribe the RNA input (about 0.5 to 1 ug). MiXCR was run by TCRdb on the immunoSEQ multiplex PCR reads, yielding one entry per CDR3 protein. The data show around 200,000 distinct CDR3 sequences, 95% seen once. Sequencing was done on a sample of CD8+ T cells from PBMCs. The receptors were sampled from a human donor with Susac syndrome.

The V and J genes are TRBV20-1 and TRBJ2-7; tentative D call: TRBD2 (5 bases). The CDR3 has 14 amino acids. V gave up 5 bases and J gave up 3 bases, with 17 bases separating them. Germline lookup yields CDR1 DFQATT and CDR2 SNEGSKA (reference sequence). The CDR3 loop is CSAWMDSNIYEQYF. In DNA form, the CDR3 reads TGCAGTGCTTGGATGGACTCGAACATCTACGAGCAGTACTTC.

The chain employs TRBV5-1 and TRBJ2-7; the match to TRBD1 covers 10 bases. Germline V gene sequence: CDR1 SGHRS, CDR2 YFSETQ. With V trimmed by 4 bases and J by 7 bases, 14 bases remained unmatched. The CDR3 covers 16 residues. As DNA, the CDR3 is TGCGCCAGCAGCCTTCCCCCAGGACAGGGGGGAGAAGAGCAGTACTTC. It codes for CASSLPPGQGGEEQYF.

This chain connects TRBV9 to TRBJ2-2; D remains unclear. V was shortened by 4 bases and J by 6 bases, with 10 bases between the two germline ends. The CDR3 runs to 13 residues. The germline gives CDR1 SGDLS, CDR2 YYNGEE. The CDR3 sequence is CASSPFVAGELFF. In DNA, the CDR3 is TGTGCCAGCAGCCCCTTTGTGGCCGGGGAGCTGTTTTTT.

This clonotype is a singleton in its sample. V and J are TRBV20-1 and TRBJ1-5; D possibly corresponds to TRBD1 (6 bases). V lost 6 bases, J lost 1 base, and 13 bases lay in between. This CDR3 is 14 amino acids long. Germline CDR1 reads DFQATT; CDR2 reads SNEGSKA (reference sequence). For the CDR3, the DNA is TGCAGTGCCACAGGGAGGCAAAGCAATCAGCCCCAGCATTTT. Translated, it gives CSATGRQSNQPQHF.